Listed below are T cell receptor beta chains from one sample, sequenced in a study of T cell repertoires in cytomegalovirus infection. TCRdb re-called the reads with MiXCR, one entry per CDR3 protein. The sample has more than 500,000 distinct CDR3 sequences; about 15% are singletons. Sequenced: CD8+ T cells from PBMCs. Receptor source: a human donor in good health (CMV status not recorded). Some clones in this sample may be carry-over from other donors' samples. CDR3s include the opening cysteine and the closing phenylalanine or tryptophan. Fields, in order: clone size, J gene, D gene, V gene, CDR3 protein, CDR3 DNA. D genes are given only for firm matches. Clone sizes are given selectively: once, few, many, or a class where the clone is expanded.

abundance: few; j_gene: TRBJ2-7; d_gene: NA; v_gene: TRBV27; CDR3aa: CASRPDRLSYEQYF; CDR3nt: TGTGCCAGCAGACCGGACCGACTCTCCTACGAGCAGTACTTC
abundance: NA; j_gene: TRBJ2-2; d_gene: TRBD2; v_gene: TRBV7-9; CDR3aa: CASRGLAGALNTGELFF; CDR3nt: TGTGCCAGCAGAGGACTAGCGGGGGCGCTGAACACCGGGGAGCTGTTTTTT
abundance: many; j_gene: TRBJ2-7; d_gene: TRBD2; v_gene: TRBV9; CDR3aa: CASSVGAGEGYEQYF; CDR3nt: TGTGCCAGCAGCGTAGGGGCGGGAGAAGGCTACGAGCAGTACTTC
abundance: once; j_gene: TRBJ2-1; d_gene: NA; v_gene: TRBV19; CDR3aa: CASSKRDNYNEQFF; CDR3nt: TGTGCCAGTAGTAAACGGGACAACTACAATGAGCAGTTCTTC
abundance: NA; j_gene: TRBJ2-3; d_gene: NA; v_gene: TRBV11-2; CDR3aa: CASSLEGAGLYTDTQYF; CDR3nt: TGTGCCAGCAGCTTAGAAGGCGCGGGACTCTACACAGATACGCAGTATTTT
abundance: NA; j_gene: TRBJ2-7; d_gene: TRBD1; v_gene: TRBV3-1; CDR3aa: CASSQGGQGPYEQYF; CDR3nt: TGTGCCAGCAGCCAGGGTGGACAGGGACCCTACGAGCAGTACTTC
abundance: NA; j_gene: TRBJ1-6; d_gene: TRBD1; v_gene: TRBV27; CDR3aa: CASSLQGAHRSPLHF; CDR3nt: TGTGCCAGCAGCCTACAGGGGGCGCATCGTTCACCCCTCCACTTT
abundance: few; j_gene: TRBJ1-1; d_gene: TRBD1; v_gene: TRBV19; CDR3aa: CASTPDRNRDTEAFF; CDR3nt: TGTGCCAGTACCCCGGACAGGAACAGAGACACTGAAGCTTTCTTT
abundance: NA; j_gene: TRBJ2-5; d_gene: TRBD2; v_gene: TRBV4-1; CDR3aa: CASSNTGGDEETQYF; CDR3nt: TGCGCCAGCAGCAATACGGGGGGAGATGAGGAGACCCAGTACTTC
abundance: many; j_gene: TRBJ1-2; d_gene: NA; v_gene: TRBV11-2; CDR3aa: CASSLGPWGLGYGYTF; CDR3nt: TGTGCCAGCAGCTTAGGACCCTGGGGGTTGGGGTATGGCTACACCTTC
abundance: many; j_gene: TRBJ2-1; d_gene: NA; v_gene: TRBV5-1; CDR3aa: CASSSDPPPYNEQFF; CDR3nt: TGCGCCAGCAGCTCGGACCCTCCCCCCTACAATGAGCAGTTCTTC
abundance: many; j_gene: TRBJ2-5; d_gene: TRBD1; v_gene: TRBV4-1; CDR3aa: CASSQQGAQEETQYF; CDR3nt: TGCGCCAGCAGCCAACAGGGGGCGCAGGAAGAGACCCAGTACTTC
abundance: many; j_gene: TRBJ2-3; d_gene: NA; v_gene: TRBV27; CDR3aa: CASSSYAGPLTDTQYF; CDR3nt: TGTGCCAGCAGTTCCTATGCGGGGCCCTTAACAGATACGCAGTATTTT
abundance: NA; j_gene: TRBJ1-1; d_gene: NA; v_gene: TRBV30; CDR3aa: CAWSGGSRMGTEAFF; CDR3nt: TGTGCCTGGAGTGGAGGATCTCGGATGGGCACTGAAGCTTTCTTT
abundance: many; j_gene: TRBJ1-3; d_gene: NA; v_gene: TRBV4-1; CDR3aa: CASSPEGNTIYF; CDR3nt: TGCGCCAGCAGCCCCGAAGGGAACACCATATATTTT
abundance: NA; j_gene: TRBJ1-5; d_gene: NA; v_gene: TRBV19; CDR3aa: CASSIEAVNQPQHF; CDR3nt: TGTGCCAGTAGTATAGAGGCAGTAAATCAGCCCCAGCATTTT
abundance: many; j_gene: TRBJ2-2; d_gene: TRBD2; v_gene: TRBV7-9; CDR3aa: CASSSQITSGNVHGELFF; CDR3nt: TGTGCCAGCAGCTCCCAGATCACTAGCGGGAACGTACACGGGGAGCTGTTTTTT
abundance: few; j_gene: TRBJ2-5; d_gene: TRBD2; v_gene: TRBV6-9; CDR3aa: CASSRAGVHQETQYF; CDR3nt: TGTGCCAGTTCCAGGGCGGGGGTCCATCAAGAGACCCAGTACTTC
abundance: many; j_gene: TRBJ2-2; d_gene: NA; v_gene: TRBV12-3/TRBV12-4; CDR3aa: CASSFGPTPSNTGELFF; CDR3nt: TGTGCCAGCAGTTTTGGCCCGACCCCCTCGAACACCGGGGAGCTGTTTTTT
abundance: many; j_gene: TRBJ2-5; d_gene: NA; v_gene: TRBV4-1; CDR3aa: CASSQDGQLETQYF; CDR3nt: TGCGCCAGCAGCCAAGATGGGCAGTTAGAGACCCAGTACTTC
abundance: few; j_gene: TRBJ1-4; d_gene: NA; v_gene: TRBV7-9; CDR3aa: CASSLTTATNEKLFF; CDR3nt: TGTGCCAGCAGCTTAACTACTGCAACTAATGAAAAACTGTTTTTT
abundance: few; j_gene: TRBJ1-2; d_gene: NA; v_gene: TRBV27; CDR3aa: CASSYRTGNYGYTF; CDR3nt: TGTGCCAGCAGTTACCGGACGGGAAACTATGGCTACACCTTC
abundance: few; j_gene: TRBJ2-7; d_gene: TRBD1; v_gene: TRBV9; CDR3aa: CASSAGTGAIYEQYF; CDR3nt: TGTGCCAGCAGCGCCGGGACAGGGGCAATCTACGAGCAGTACTTC
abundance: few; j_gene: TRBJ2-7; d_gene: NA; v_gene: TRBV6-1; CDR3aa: CASNQGWGRSYEQYF; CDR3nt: TGTGCCAGCAACCAGGGGTGGGGGCGCTCCTACGAGCAGTACTTC
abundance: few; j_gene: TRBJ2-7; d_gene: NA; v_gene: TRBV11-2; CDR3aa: CASSHHEQYF; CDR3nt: TGTGCCAGCAGTCACCACGAGCAGTACTTC
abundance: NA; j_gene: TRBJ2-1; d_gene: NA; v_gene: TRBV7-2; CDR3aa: CASSLLAFDWTEQFF; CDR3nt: TGTGCCAGCAGCTTACTAGCGTTTGATTGGACTGAGCAGTTCTTC
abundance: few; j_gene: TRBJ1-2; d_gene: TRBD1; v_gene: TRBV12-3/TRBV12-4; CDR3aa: CASSGYTGVGYGYTF; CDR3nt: TGTGCCAGCAGCGGGTATACAGGGGTCGGCTATGGCTACACCTTC
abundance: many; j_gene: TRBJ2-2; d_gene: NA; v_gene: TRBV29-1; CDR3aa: CSADSRGSNTGELFF; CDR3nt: TGCAGCGCTGACTCTCGGGGCTCGAACACCGGGGAGCTGTTTTTT